The 20 T cell receptor beta chains below were found in one sample sequenced in a study of T cells after posttransplantation cyclophosphamide. The assay was immunoSEQ multiplex PCR, and TCRdb's table has in-frame clones only and misses some. The sample has 14,000 or so clones; roughly 80% are singletons. Sequenced input: memory CD4+ T cells sorted from PBMCs. These receptors originate from a man aged 50 to 60.

This clone has a handful of counts. The CDR3 nucleotides are TGTGCCAGCAGGACGGCAGGATCGAGAAAACTGTTTTTT. Amino acids: CASRTAGSRKLFF. The chain recombines TRBV2 with TRBJ1-4; no definite D call. Germline V gene sequence: CDR1 SNHLY, CDR2 FYNNEI. Trimming shortened V by 6 bases and J by 10 bases, and 15 bases separated the two germline ends. The CDR3 consists of 13 residues.

With respect to this clone: A read error may account for a junction end that differs from germline. V gene TRBV7-8 combines with J gene TRBJ2-7; no definite D call. CDR1 SGHVS and CDR2 FQNEAQ come from the germline V gene. This CDR3 has 13 amino acids. CDR3 DNA: TGTGCCAGCAGCCCAGGAAATTCGTACGGGCAGTACTTC. Its translation: CASSPGNSYGQYF.

Here the CDR3 DNA reads TGTGCCAGCAGTTTAGTGGGGCATCAGTACTTC. Amino acid sequence: CASSLVGHQYF. This chain links TRBV28 with TRBJ2-4; perhaps TRBD1 as D (5 bases). CDR1 and CDR2 (germline): MDHEN, SYDVKM. Trimming shortened V by 2 bases and J by 12 bases, and 8 bases separated the two germline ends. This CDR3 region has 11 residues.

This chain links TRBV30 with TRBJ2-5, with D perhaps matching TRBD1 (5 bases). This CDR3 has 12 residues. The germline CDR1 and CDR2 sequences are GTSNPN and SVGIG (reference sequence). V was pared by 4 bases and J by 5 bases, with 11 bases between. Here the CDR3 reads CAWTRGFETQYF. CDR3 DNA sequence: TGTGCCTGGACTAGGGGATTTGAGACCCAGTACTTC. The variable domain in full, with the rest retrieved from reference TRBV30 and TRBJ2-5, is SQTIHQWPATLVQPVGSPLSLECTVEGTSNPNLYWYRQAAGRGLQLLFYSVGIGQISSEVPQNLSASRPQDRQFILSSKKLLLSDSGFYLCAWTRGFETQYFGPGTRLLVL.

The chain carries TRBV7-8 and TRBJ2-7; possible D gene TRBD1, 6 bases. Germline loops: CDR1 SGHVS, CDR2 FQNEAQ. V lost 3 bases, J lost 2 bases, and 11 bases lay in between. The CDR3 totals 14 residues. For the CDR3, the DNA is TGTGCCAGCAGCTTTAAGGACAGAACCTACGAGCAGTACTTC. Translating it yields CASSFKDRTYEQYF.

This chain joins TRBV27 and TRBJ2-2; possible D gene TRBD2, 5 bases. The germline V and J ends were trimmed by 3 bases and 4 bases, with 12 bases remaining between them. The V gene's germline CDR1 is MNHEY and CDR2 SMNVEV (reference sequence). The CDR3 covers 15 residues. As DNA, the CDR3 is TGTGCCAGCAGTTTTTCAAGCGCGGGCACCGGGGAGCTGTTTTTT. Encoded protein: CASSFSSAGTGELFF.

V gene TRBV19 combines with J gene TRBJ1-4; D unresolved. Germline V lookup: CDR1 LNHDA, CDR2 SQIVND (reference sequence). The CDR3 runs to 14 residues. V lost 1 base and J lost 7, with 10 bases in between. The DNA of the CDR3 is TGTGCCAGTAGTATAGTGAGGGCCCCTGAAAAACTGTTTTTT. This sequence encodes CASSIVRAPEKLFF.

This clone was picked up a small number of times. This chain joins TRBV4-1 and TRBJ2-3; 8 bases line up with TRBD2. This CDR3 is built from 12 residues. CDR1 and CDR2 (germline): MGHRA, YSYEKL. V dropped 4 bases and J dropped 11; count of bases not matched to a gene: 5. The CDR3 nucleotides read TGCGCCAGCAGCCCCATAGCGGGAAAGCAGTATTTT. This codes for CASSPIAGKQYF.

This clone was counted once. V is TRBV5-8 and J is TRBJ1-5, with TRBD1 as a possible D gene (5 bases). Trimming cost V 4 bases and J 11 bases, with 13 bases left between them. CDR3 length equals 12 residues. The germline gives CDR1 SGHTS, CDR2 YDEGEE. CDR3 in amino acids: CASSPPFRAQHF. The CDR3 DNA sequence: TGTGCCAGCAGCCCACCCTTCAGGGCCCAGCATTTT.

The CDR3 nucleotides are TGTGCCAGCAGCCGACAAGGTATCGACGGCTATGGCTACACCTTC. This gives the protein CASSRQGIDGYGYTF. The gene calls are TRBV7-9 and TRBJ1-2; D not resolved. CDR3 length equals 15 residues. V shed 5 bases and J shed 4 bases, with 17 bases lying between them. The germline V gene encodes CDR1 SEHNR and CDR2 FQNEAQ (reference sequence).

The chain recombines TRBV18 with TRBJ2-1; 7 nucleotides line up with TRBD1. V trimming: 5 bases; J trimming: 4 bases; junction bases outside the gene matches: 5. The CDR3 is 14 amino acids. The germline V gene encodes CDR1 KGHSH and CDR2 LQKENI. The CDR3 DNA sequence: TGTGCCAGCTCAAGAACAGGGGCTTACAATGAGCAGTTCTTC. Its translation: CASSRTGAYNEQFF.

This clone has only one observation. This chain connects TRBV21-1 to TRBJ2-2; TRBD1, the table's D call, lacks a check against the DNA. TRBV21-1 is an annotated pseudogene. This CDR3 contains 15 residues. Here the CDR3 DNA reads TGTGCCAGCATAAGAGGACAGATGGGCACCGGGGAGCTGTTTTTT. Its translation is CASIRGQMGTGELFF.

The chain employs TRBV11-3 and TRBJ1-1; 9 nucleotides align to TRBD1. The germline CDR1 and CDR2 sequences are SGHNT and YENEEA. Trimming cost V 5 bases and J 1 base; bases outside gene matches: 2. This CDR3 comprises 14 residues. The DNA for the CDR3 is TGTGCCAGCAGCGAACAGGGGGCGAACACTGAAGCTTTCTTT. Amino acid sequence: CASSEQGANTEAFF.

The chain carries TRBV9 and TRBJ2-5; D call uncertain. The CDR3 loop spans 14 amino acids. Trimming pared 0 bases from V and 1 base from J, leaving 7 bases between. CDR1 and CDR2 (germline): SGDLS, YYNGEE. CDR3 sequence: CASSVGPGQETQYF. Written as DNA, the CDR3 is TGTGCCAGCAGCGTAGGTCCCGGCCAAGAGACCCAGTACTTC.

The chain couples TRBV6-1 to TRBJ2-5; possible D gene TRBD1, 5 bases. The CDR3 runs to 12 residues. Trimming removed 1 base at V and 12 bases at J, with 12 bases between. Germline loops: CDR1 MNHNS, CDR2 SASEGT. CDR3 coding DNA: TGTGCCAGCAGTGAAGAAGGGGCAAAGGAGTACTTC. This gives the protein CASSEEGAKEYF.

This clone was seen only once. The chain joins TRBV29-1 to TRBJ2-1; 9 positions agree with TRBD2. The V gene end was trimmed by 8 bases and the J gene end by 7 bases; junction bases not matched to a gene: 15. From germline, CDR1 is SQVTM and CDR2 ANQGSEA. The CDR3 totals 15 residues. CDR3 sequence reads: CSSEGASGIKNEQFF. CDR3 bases: TGCAGCTCGGAGGGCGCTAGCGGGATAAAAAATGAGCAGTTCTTC.

The chain is built from TRBV5-4 and TRBJ2-7; 13 bases are a match to TRBD2. The trim removed 4 bases at V and 9 bases at J, leaving 7 bases unmatched. CDR1 SGHNT and CDR2 YYREEE come from the germline V gene (reference sequence). This CDR3 comprises 14 residues. The CDR3 coding sequence is TGTGCCAGCAGCCTTGGGACTAGCGGGACAGTGCAGTACTTC. It specifies CASSLGTSGTVQYF.

The V call is TRBV2, the J call TRBJ2-3, with 8 bases lining up with TRBD2. J gave up 3 bases and V 6 bases, and 2 bases lay outside the gene matches. CDR1 is SNHLY and CDR2 is FYNNEI in the germline V gene. The length of the CDR3 is 13 residues. CDR3 DNA: TGTGCCAGCAGGGGACTAGGGACAGATACGCAGTATTTT. Translation: CASRGLGTDTQYF.

V is TRBV5-1 and J is TRBJ1-2, with 7 bases that match TRBD1. The CDR3 sequence is 14 residues long. CDR1 and CDR2 (germline): SGHRS, YFSETQ. V gave up 6 bases and J gave up 3 bases; unmatched junction bases: 8. The CDR3: CASKTTGTDYGYTF. The DNA of the CDR3 is TGCGCCAGCAAAACAACCGGGACAGACTATGGCTACACCTTC.

This chain links TRBV27 with TRBJ2-7, with 9 positions matching TRBD1. J lost 9 bases, V lost 8 bases, and 14 bases had no gene match. Germline loops: CDR1 MNHEY, CDR2 SMNVEV (reference sequence). CDR3 length: 14 residues. In nucleotides, the CDR3 is TGTGCCAGCCGGGGACAGGACAGGGGAAGGGGGCAGTACTTC. Translation: CASRGQDRGRGQYF.